This T cell receptor (beta chain) appears in the sequencing data of a study of blood T cell repertoires in COVID-19. About the study: PBMCs, B-cell-depleted T cells, or T cells were the source of the cDNA or gDNA that made up the material.

Per the authors' pipeline: Nucleated cell number was recorded as an estimate derived from reference gene primer amplification. Data came from immunoSEQ multiplex PCR; TCRdb stores just in-frame clones and leaves some out. That table furnishes V, J and clone size, whereas the DNA furnished D and trimming. The sample includes 150,000 to 200,000 clones, roughly 80% of them seen just once. V lost 1 base and J lost 6, with 6 bases in between. The V gene's germline CDR1 is SGHNT and CDR2 YYREEE (reference sequence). This CDR3 comprises 12 residues. This chain joins TRBV5-4 and TRBJ2-3; D call uncertain. The sample comprised peripheral blood. The sequence was collected from a woman aged 80 or over with acute or convalescent COVID-19. Written as DNA, the CDR3 is TGTGCCAGCAGCTTGCCCCGTGATACGCAGTATTTT. This translates into CASSLPRDTQYF.